Listed below are T cell receptor beta chains from one sample, sequenced in a study of T cells after posttransplantation cyclophosphamide. Generated by immunoSEQ multiplex PCR, the TCRdb table keeps only in-frame clones and is missing some. The table records about 12,000 clones without singletons, the ten largest covering roughly a quarter. The sequencing used PBMCs, collected after allogeneic stem cell transplant with posttransplant cyclophosphamide. The source is a female patient aged 40-50 years who received an allogeneic stem cell transplant from an unrelated donor, was CMV-positive, and had acute GVHD only. Some T cells may be the graft donor's. Each CDR3 is given with its conserved first and last residue. The D gene is left open where the match is weak. Size values are once, few and many counts, or a class for expanded clones, and some rows have none.

d_gene | j_gene | v_gene | abundance | CDR3nt | CDR3aa
NA | TRBJ2-4 | TRBV14 | NA | TGTGCCAGCAGCCAAACTTCTCAACGGGCCAAAAACATTCAGTACTTC | CASSQTSQRAKNIQYF
TRBD1 | TRBJ1-1 | TRBV7-9 | many | TGTGCCACCACAGGGGGCGGGACTGAAGCTTTCTTT | CATTGGGTEAFF
NA | TRBJ2-3 | TRBV6-4 | NA | TGTGCCAGCAGTGACTCGAAGGGGGATACGCAGTATTTT | CASSDSKGDTQYF
NA | TRBJ2-4 | TRBV7-8 | NA | TGTGCCAGCAGCTTAGTGCCGGCGGTGGCGAACATTCAGTACTTC | CASSLVPAVANIQYF
NA | TRBJ2-7 | TRBV19 | many | TGTGCCAGTAGTATATCGGAGGCTTACGAGCAGTACTTC | CASSISEAYEQYF
NA | TRBJ2-5 | TRBV11-2 | NA | TGTGCCAGCAGCTCAAACAGGGTTGTCGGAGAGACCCAGTACTTC | CASSSNRVVGETQYF
NA | TRBJ1-1 | TRBV4-2 | many | TGTGCCAGCAGCCAAGATTGGGCAACCTTTATGAACACTGAAGCTTTCTTT | CASSQDWATFMNTEAFF
TRBD1 | TRBJ1-1 | TRBV7-9 | many | TGTGCCAGCAGCTTCGGACAGGGCCAAAACACTGAAGCTTTCTTT | CASSFGQGQNTEAFF
TRBD2 | TRBJ2-1 | TRBV7-7 | many | TGTGCCAGCAGCTTAGGTCTAGCGGGACCGAATGAGCAGTTCTTC | CASSLGLAGPNEQFF
NA | TRBJ1-1 | TRBV13 | many | TGTGCCAGCAGCTTAGATCCGGGTTTGAACACTGAAGCTTTCTTT | CASSLDPGLNTEAFF
TRBD1 | TRBJ2-7 | TRBV11-2 | NA | TGTGCCAGCACTGACGACAGGGCCTACGAGCAGTACTTC | CASTDDRAYEQYF
NA | TRBJ2-2 | TRBV6-5 | many | TGTGCCAGCAGTTACTCGGCAGACACCGGGGAGCTGTTTTTT | CASSYSADTGELFF
TRBD1 | TRBJ1-1 | TRBV7-9 | many | TGTGCCAGCAGCTTGGGGACAGGGACTGAAGCTTTCTTT | CASSLGTGTEAFF
NA | TRBJ2-7 | TRBV6-1 | many | TGTGCCAGACAGTTTCATGGCGAGCAGTACTTC | CARQFHGEQYF
NA | TRBJ1-6 | TRBV5-6 | few | TGTGCCAGCAGGAGAGGGAGCTCCTATAATTCACCCCTCCACTTT | CASRRGSSYNSPLHF
TRBD1 | TRBJ2-7 | TRBV5-1 | many | TGCGCCAGCAGCTTAGGGGGACAGGGATCCTACGAGCAGTACTTC | CASSLGGQGSYEQYF
NA | TRBJ2-3 | TRBV6-5 | many | TGTGCCAGCAGTTACGGGGGGACGGTCGCAGATACGCAGTATTTT | CASSYGGTVADTQYF
TRBD1 | TRBJ2-1 | TRBV9 | many | TGTGCCAGCAGCGTAGTGGGACAGGCTCACAATGAGCAGTTCTTC | CASSVVGQAHNEQFF
NA | TRBJ2-7 | TRBV20-1 | many | TGCAGTGCTAGTTACGGGATCGAGCAGTACTTC | CSASYGIEQYF
TRBD2 | TRBJ2-1 | TRBV6-6 | many | TGTGCCAGCATTCTAGCGGGATCTTCCAATGAGCAGTTCTTC | CASILAGSSNEQFF
TRBD2 | TRBJ2-1 | TRBV7-2 | few | TGTGCCAGCAGCTTAGGGCGGGGGGGCTACAATGAGCAGTTCTTC | CASSLGRGGYNEQFF
TRBD2 | TRBJ2-2 | TRBV27 | few | TGTGCCAGCAGTTTATCTGTTACTAGCGAGAACACCGGGGAGCTGTTTTTT | CASSLSVTSENTGELFF
NA | TRBJ1-3 | TRBV13 | many | TGTGCCAGCAGCTTAGCCCGGAGCTCTGGAAACACCATATATTTT | CASSLARSSGNTIYF
NA | TRBJ2-7 | TRBV7-6 | many | TGTGCCAGCAGCTTAGCGGGGGCCAGGGCCTACGAGCAGTACTTC | CASSLAGARAYEQYF
TRBD1 | TRBJ1-1 | TRBV5-1 | many | TGCGCCAGCCTCGGAACAGGGGGCAATGAAGCTTTCTTT | CASLGTGGNEAFF
TRBD1 | TRBJ2-2 | TRBV28 | NA | TGTGCCAGCCTAACCGGGACAGGGAACGTCGGGGAGCTGTTTTTT | CASLTGTGNVGELFF
TRBD1 | TRBJ1-5 | TRBV10-3 | many | TGTGCCATCAGTGGGACAGGGGGCCCTCAGCCCCAGCATTTT | CAISGTGGPQPQHF
NA | TRBJ2-7 | TRBV4-2 | few | TGTGCCAGCAGAAGTGTGAAGGGCAGGGGGGTCGGCGAGCAGTACTTC | CASRSVKGRGVGEQYF
NA | TRBJ2-3 | TRBV29-1 | NA | TGCAGCGTTAGGCACAGGGAATTTGCAGATACGCAGTATTTT | CSVRHREFADTQYF
NA | TRBJ2-6 | TRBV4-3 | many | TGCGCCAGCAGCCAACTCCTGAGCTCTGGGGCCAACGTCCTGACTTTC | CASSQLLSSGANVLTF
NA | TRBJ2-3 | TRBV6-5 | many | TGTGCCAGCAGTTACTCTAGGACAATAAGCACAGATACGCAGTATTTT | CASSYSRTISTDTQYF
NA | TRBJ2-1 | TRBV10-3 | NA | TGTGCCATCAGCCTGACGGGTCAGAATGAGCAGTTCTTC | CAISLTGQNEQFF
NA | TRBJ1-3 | TRBV6-5 | many | TGTGCCAGCAGTTACTCGAGGGGGACTGGAAACACCATATATTTT | CASSYSRGTGNTIYF
NA | TRBJ2-1 | TRBV30 | many | TGTGCCTGGAGCAACCGGGGAAGCTCCTACAATGAGCAGTTCTTC | CAWSNRGSSYNEQFF
NA | TRBJ2-2 | TRBV6-6 | many | TGTGCCAGCAGTGACCAGGGAATTGGAGAGCTGTTTTTT | CASSDQGIGELFF
TRBD1 | TRBJ2-2 | TRBV9 | many | TGTGCCAGCAGCGTAGTACAGGGGTACACCGGGGAGCTGTTTTTT | CASSVVQGYTGELFF
TRBD1 | TRBJ2-5 | TRBV5-8 | NA | TGTGCCAGCAGCTGGGGGACAGGGGGTCTACAAGAGACCCAGTACTTC | CASSWGTGGLQETQYF
NA | TRBJ1-5 | TRBV5-1 | many | TGCGCCAGCAGCTTGGGGGGCGGCAATCAGCCCCAGCATTTT | CASSLGGGNQPQHF
TRBD1 | TRBJ2-3 | TRBV5-1 | many | TGCGCCAGCAGCTTGGTAGGACAGGGCACAGATACGCAGTATTTT | CASSLVGQGTDTQYF
NA | TRBJ1-4 | TRBV6-1 | many | TGTGCCACCCGGGACACTAATAATGAAAAACTGTTTTTT | CATRDTNNEKLFF
TRBD1 | TRBJ1-2 | TRBV28 | many | TGTGCCAGCAGGAGGACAGGTACCAATAACTATGGCTACACCTTC | CASRRTGTNNYGYTF
NA | TRBJ2-5 | TRBV5-1 | many | TGCGCCAGCAGCTTGCAGGGGCGGGAGACCCAGTACTTC | CASSLQGRETQYF
NA | TRBJ1-1 | TRBV27 | many | TGTGCCAGCAGTCCCCTTCGACAGAGGAACACTGAAGCTTTCTTT | CASSPLRQRNTEAFF
NA | TRBJ1-1 | TRBV18 | few | TGTGCCAGCTCACCCCTTTCTGGGACACTTAACACTGAAGCTTTCTTT | CASSPLSGTLNTEAFF
TRBD2 | TRBJ2-2 | TRBV6-5 | many | TGTGCCAGCGTCGGCCTAGCGGGGGGGGTCGGGGAGCTGTTTTTT | CASVGLAGGVGELFF
TRBD1 | TRBJ2-7 | TRBV7-9 | few | TGTGCCAGCAGCCGATCTCGACAGGGGGACTACGAGCAGTACTTC | CASSRSRQGDYEQYF
TRBD1 | TRBJ2-5 | TRBV19 | many | TGTGCCAGTAGTATAGGACAGGGGGAGACCCAGTACTTC | CASSIGQGETQYF
NA | TRBJ1-3 | TRBV30 | many | TGTGCCTGGAGTACCGGGGGGGGCCGAAACACCATATATTTT | CAWSTGGGRNTIYF
NA | TRBJ1-5 | TRBV28 | NA | TGTGCCAGCAGTCACATAGGGGGGGTCCAGGTCGAAGATAGCAATCAGCCCCAGCATTTT | CASSHIGGVQVEDSNQPQHF
TRBD2 | TRBJ2-1 | TRBV9 | few | TGTGCCAGCAGCTCGGGGGGATACAATGAGCAGTTCTTC | CASSSGGYNEQFF
NA | TRBJ2-7 | TRBV6-1 | few | TGTGCCAGCAGTGAGTGGGTGGGAAGCGGGTACGAGCAGTACTTC | CASSEWVGSGYEQYF
NA | TRBJ1-3 | TRBV30 | many | TGTGCCTGGAGTGTATTTCAGGGATACTCTGGAAACACCATATATTTT | CAWSVFQGYSGNTIYF
NA | TRBJ2-2 | TRBV11-3 | many | TGTGCCAGCAGCTTAGACACCACACTAACTCCCGGGGAGCTGTTTTTT | CASSLDTTLTPGELFF